This T cell receptor (beta chain) appears in the sequencing data of a study of identical twins. Study observations and caveats: Because invariant MAIT and iNKT cells could be present, zero-insertion analyses could be partly confounded.

TCRdb reprocessed the 5' RACE reads via MiXCR and lists one record per CDR3 protein. In the table there are around 680,000 distinct CDR3 sequences, roughly 8% of which are singletons. Germline CDR1 and CDR2: SGHRS and YFSETQ. CDR3 size: 13 residues. The trim removed 6 bases at V and 4 bases at J, leaving 3 bases unmatched. This clonotype was seen a handful of times. As yet, its antigen is unknown. These data also formed part of another study, on yellow fever vaccine responses in identical twins.

Sequencing input: PBMCs. The chain joins TRBV5-1 to TRBJ2-3; 9 bases line up with TRBD1. This clonotype was sampled from a woman younger than 35 in good health. CDR3 region: CASTRQGADTQYF. For the CDR3, the DNA is TGCGCCAGCACCCGACAGGGGGCAGATACGCAGTATTTT.